The 31 T cell receptor beta chains below come from one sample, sequenced in a study of blood T cells in healthy people across ages. Alongside a J-beta primer mix, a sample-barcoded 5' primer served in a second PCR lasting roughly 7 to 11 cycles. TCRdb reanalysed the 5' RACE reads using MiXCR and keeps one entry per CDR3 protein. The sample includes around 600,000 distinct CDR3 sequences, roughly 48% of them seen just once. The sequencing sample was made of blood. All receptors come from an elderly man in good health.

The V gene is TRBV20-1, the J gene TRBJ1-1; D call uncertain. This CDR3 spans 12 amino acids. Germline CDR1 is DFQATT and CDR2 is SNEGSKA (reference sequence). The germline V and J ends were trimmed by 3 bases and 6 bases, with 11 bases remaining between them. This CDR3 is CSASPNRAEAFF. The CDR3 nucleotides read TGCAGTGCTAGCCCAAATAGGGCTGAAGCTTTCTTT.

Only one count was recorded for this clonotype. This may be a read error: a much more frequent sequence differs by one nucleotide. Here the CDR3 reads CASSRLSGYNEQFF. CDR3 nucleotides: TGTGCCAGCAGTCGACTATCGGGGTACAATGAGCAGTTCTTC. This rearrangement joins TRBV6-5 to TRBJ2-1, with D possibly matching TRBD2 (5 bases). V dropped 5 bases and J dropped 4 bases, with 12 bases sitting between them. The CDR3 is 14 amino acids. Germline V CDR1 and CDR2: MNHEY, SVGAGI.

This clonotype has at least ten counts. This sequence joins TRBV6-6 and TRBJ1-2, with D possibly being TRBD1 (5 bases). V was pared by 7 bases and J by 3 bases, with 12 bases between. The V gene's germline CDR1 is MNHNY and CDR2 SVGAGI (reference sequence). The CDR3 loop spans 13 amino acids. CDR3 amino acids: CASTRVGDYGYTF. As DNA, the CDR3 is TGTGCCAGCACCCGGGTGGGGGACTATGGCTACACCTTC.

This clonotype occurred a few times. The chain links TRBV27 to TRBJ2-3, with 7 positions matching TRBD1. The CDR3 length is 15 residues. Germline values: CDR1 MNHEY, CDR2 SMNVEV (reference sequence). V lost 7 bases to trimming and J lost 2 bases; unmatched junction nucleotides: 9. CDR3 amino acids: CASTSLRGSTDTQYF. The CDR3 DNA reads as TGTGCCAGCACCAGCCTCAGGGGGTCCACAGATACGCAGTATTTT.

The chain carries TRBV27 and TRBJ2-4, with D perhaps being TRBD1 or TRBD2 (5 bases each). The J call may be faulty, since TRBJ2-5 better matches the DNA end. The germline gives CDR1 MNHEY, CDR2 SMNVEV (reference sequence). This CDR3 spans 15 amino acids. Here the CDR3 reads CASSTRGPAKETQYF. The CDR3 bases are TGTGCCAGCAGTACCCGGGGACCAGCCAAAGAGACCCAGTACTTC.

This chain joins TRBV9 and TRBJ1-2; no clear D gene. The CDR3 is made up of 13 amino acids. V gave up 1 base and J gave up 4 bases, with 8 bases separating them. Germline CDR1 is SGDLS and CDR2 is YYNGEE. CDR3 residues: CASSVKVGYGYTF. CDR3 DNA: TGTGCCAGCAGCGTAAAGGTGGGCTATGGCTACACCTTC. The full variable domain, its missing parts supplied by reference TRBV9 and TRBJ1-2, is DSGVTQTPKHLITATGQRVTLRCSPRSGDLSVYWYQQSLDQGLQFLIQYYNGEERAKGNILERFSAQQFPDLHSELNLSSLELGDSALYFCASSVKVGYGYTFGSGTRLTVV.

V usage is TRBV27 and J usage is TRBJ2-3; D is undetermined. V lost 5 bases and J lost 10, with 13 bases in between. The germline V gene encodes CDR1 MNHEY and CDR2 SMNVEV (reference sequence). This CDR3 has 12 amino acids. The CDR3: CASSPRSSSQYF. CDR3 DNA sequence: TGTGCCAGCAGTCCAAGGTCTTCTTCGCAGTATTTT.

This clonotype was detected only a few times. This chain connects TRBV6-2 or TRBV6-3 to TRBJ2-5; 10 bases agree with TRBD1. The CDR3 loop spans 16 amino acids. V was pared by 7 bases and J by 0 bases, with 8 bases of the junction left unmatched. Per germline, CDR1 MNHEY and CDR2 SVGEGT. The CDR3 sequence: CASTNRQGADQETQYF. CDR3 bases: TGTGCCAGCACTAATAGACAGGGGGCGGACCAAGAGACCCAGTACTTC.

This clonotype has only one observation. CDR3 sequence: CASSIQGARGNTIYF. In DNA form, the CDR3 reads TGTGCCAGCAGTATCCAGGGGGCGCGCGGAAACACCATATATTTT. The chain carries TRBV12-3 or TRBV12-4 and TRBJ1-3; 8 bases align to TRBD1. The trim removed 5 bases at V and 4 bases at J, leaving 7 bases unmatched. This CDR3 has 15 residues.

This clonotype was observed a few times. This rearrangement joins TRBV7-8 to TRBJ2-7; maybe TRBD2 (6 bases). Germline V lookup: CDR1 SGHVS, CDR2 FQNEAQ. CDR3 length: 14 residues. V was trimmed by 0 bases and J by 5 bases, leaving 11 bases between them. CDR3 loop: CASSLASGRHEQYF. Here the CDR3 DNA reads TGTGCCAGCAGCTTAGCATCAGGGAGGCACGAGCAGTACTTC.

This clonotype was counted many times. A read error is possible here, since a much larger clone lies one base away. This chain uses TRBV6-6 with TRBJ2-1, with D perhaps TRBD1 (6 bases). Per the germline V gene, CDR1 is MNHNY and CDR2 is SVGAGI (reference sequence). This CDR3 is built from 15 residues. V shed 4 bases and J shed 10 bases, with 20 bases lying between them. CDR3 protein: CASSSPARGLDEQFF. The CDR3 region has the DNA TGTGCCAGCAGTTCCCCCGCCAGGGGATTAGACGAGCAGTTCTTC.

A few counts support this clonotype. CDR3 loop: CSARGRERNTDTQYF. CDR3 bases: TGCAGTGCTAGGGGTCGTGAAAGAAACACAGATACGCAGTATTTT. The chain employs TRBV20-1 and TRBJ2-3; D not resolved. This CDR3 is 15 amino acids long. The germline V gene has CDR1 DFQATT and CDR2 SNEGSKA (reference sequence). V lost 3 bases and J lost 2, with 15 bases in between.

Regarding this clonotype: One junction end disagrees with the germline gene, perhaps due to a read error. This chain uses TRBV20-1 with TRBJ1-2; unclear D gene. Per germline, CDR1 DFQATT and CDR2 SNEGSKA (reference sequence). The CDR3 covers 13 residues. CDR3 nucleotide sequence: TGCAGTGCCAGAGGCGGGGCTAACTATGGCTACACCTTC. Translated, it gives CSARGGANYGYTF.

A few counts support this clonotype. This chain connects TRBV20-1 to TRBJ2-2; D unresolved. Between the trimmed V and J ends, which lost 6 bases and 0 bases, there was a span of 8 bases. In germline, CDR1 is DFQATT, CDR2 SNEGSKA (reference sequence). The CDR3 consists of 13 residues. For the CDR3, the DNA is TGCAGTGCCAAACTATCGAACACCGGGGAGCTGTTTTTT. This codes for CSAKLSNTGELFF.

V is TRBV7-2 and J is TRBJ2-7, with 9 bases that match TRBD2. The germline CDR1 and CDR2 sequences are SGHTA and FQGNSA. Losses at the gene ends were 0 bases for V and 5 bases for J; bases not matched to a gene: 5. The CDR3 loop spans 15 amino acids. This CDR3 is CASSLAFGLANEQYF. The CDR3 DNA is TGTGCCAGCAGCTTAGCGTTCGGACTAGCGAACGAGCAGTACTTC. Variable domain in full (rest from reference TRBV7-2 and TRBJ2-7): GAGVSQSPSNKVTEKGKDVELRCDPISGHTALYWYRQSLGQGLEFLIYFQGNSAPDKSGLPSDRFSAERTGGSVSTLTIQRTQQEDSAVYLCASSLAFGLANEQYFGPGTRLTVT.

About this clonotype itself: Possible read error: a much larger clone is one base away. The chain links TRBV6-5 to TRBJ1-2; D is uncertain. Germline values: CDR1 MNHEY, CDR2 SVGAGI. The CDR3 has 16 amino acids. The V gene lost 5 bases and the J gene lost 5 bases, with 21 bases spanning the gap. The DNA for the CDR3 is TGTGCCAGCAGTAGAGGTTCGTGGTACCCCGGGTATGGCTACACCTTC. It codes for CASSRGSWYPGYGYTF.

This clonotype was observed a few times. The chain recombines TRBV11-1 with TRBJ2-3; D possibly uses TRBD1 or TRBD2 (5 bases each). Germline lookup yields CDR1 SGHAT and CDR2 FQDESV (reference sequence). This CDR3 has 14 residues. Trimming took off 4 bases at V and 4 bases at J, with 12 bases between the two ends. This CDR3 reads CASSSRGAPDTQYF. The DNA for the CDR3 is TGTGCCAGCAGCTCCCGAGGGGCGCCAGATACGCAGTATTTT.

The chain combines TRBV11-3 with TRBJ2-5; TRBD1 matches at 8 bases. The V and J ends lost 2 bases and 11 bases, in that order; junction bases with no gene match: 16. Germline CDR1 reads SGHNT; CDR2 reads YENEEA. The CDR3 contains 16 residues. CDR3 coding DNA: TGTGCCAGCAGCTTAAGGGGCCGGACAGGGCAGAATGAGCAGTACTTC. It encodes CASSLRGRTGQNEQYF.

The rearrangement joins TRBV5-1 to TRBJ2-5, with 10 bases that match TRBD2. The J call may be faulty, since TRBJ2-7 better matches the DNA end. The V gene's germline CDR1 is SGHRS and CDR2 YFSETQ. The length of the CDR3 is 15 residues. The CDR3 nucleotides are TGCGCCAGCAGCTTAACTAGCGGGGCGCCATACGAGCAGTACTTC. It translates to CASSLTSGAPYEQYF.

V and J are TRBV6-2 or TRBV6-3 and TRBJ2-1, with D unresolved. Germline-derived CDR1 and CDR2 are MNHEY and SVGEGT. The CDR3 sequence is 14 residues long. Trimming took 8 bases from V and 0 from J, leaving 11 bases between them. This CDR3 is CASGRRSSYNEQFF. Here the CDR3 DNA reads TGTGCCAGCGGGCGCCGGAGCTCCTACAATGAGCAGTTCTTC.

The genes are TRBV7-9 and TRBJ1-6; D remains unclear. Looked up from germline, CDR1 is SEHNR and CDR2 is FQNEAQ (reference sequence). This CDR3 contains 12 residues. The germline V and J ends were trimmed by 4 bases and 10 bases, with 8 bases remaining between them. CDR3 sequence: CASSSLDSPLHF. CDR3 nucleotides: TGTGCCAGCAGCTCCCTTGACTCACCCCTCCACTTT.

This chain joins TRBV3-1 and TRBJ2-2; D remains ambiguous. The CDR3 sequence is 13 residues long. Trimming cost V 2 bases and J 5 bases, with 6 bases left between them. Germline V CDR1 and CDR2: LGHDT, YNNKEL (reference sequence). CDR3 in DNA: TGTGCCAGCAGCCAAAAAGGAACCGGGGAGCTGTTTTTT. This translates into CASSQKGTGELFF.

In this sample, this clonotype turned up once. This chain joins TRBV5-6 and TRBJ2-5; D ambiguous. The V gene's germline CDR1 is SGHDT and CDR2 YYEEEE. Trimming removed 4 bases from V and 4 bases from J, with 8 bases in between. This CDR3 spans 12 amino acids. The CDR3 reads CASSPWGETQYF. DNA of the CDR3: TGTGCCAGCAGCCCCTGGGGAGAGACCCAGTACTTC.

As concerns this clonotype: This may be a read error: a much more frequent sequence differs by one nucleotide. The rearrangement links TRBV9 to TRBJ2-5; D might be TRBD2 (6 bases). Per germline, CDR1 SGDLS and CDR2 YYNGEE. The CDR3 is made up of 13 amino acids. As DNA, the CDR3 is TGTGCCAGCAGCGTCCACCCGGGGGAGACCCAGTGCTTC. Translated: CASSVHPGETQCF. Based on the CDR3 plus reference TRBV9 and TRBJ2-5, the full variable domain is DSGVTQTPKHLITATGQRVTLRCSPRSGDLSVYWYQQSLDQGLQFLIQYYNGEERAKGNILERFSAQQFPDLHSELNLSSLELGDSALYFCASSVHPGETQCFGPGTRLLVL.

This clonotype was detected only a few times. V gene TRBV28 combines with J gene TRBJ2-3; D is perhaps TRBD1 or TRBD2 (6 bases each). V lost 8 bases to trimming and J lost 4 bases, with 7 bases between them. CDR1 is MDHEN, CDR2 SYDVKM, per germline. The length of the CDR3 is 11 residues. CDR3 in DNA: TGTGCCAGCGGGGGGCCAGATACGCAGTATTTT. Amino acids: CASGGPDTQYF.

The rearrangement links TRBV6-1 to TRBJ2-4; 9 nucleotides line up with TRBD2. CDR3 length: 13 amino acids. The V gene end was trimmed by 9 bases and the J gene end by 2 bases; junction bases not matched to a gene: 2. CDR1 is MNHNS and CDR2 is SASEGT in the germline V gene. In DNA, the CDR3 is TGTGCCAGTGCGGGAGGGCCCAAAAACATTCAGTACTTC. Translated, it gives CASAGGPKNIQYF.

This clonotype appeared a few times. The V call is TRBV9, the J call TRBJ2-7, with D uncertain. This CDR3 spans 13 amino acids. Trimming pared 4 bases from V and 3 bases from J, leaving 11 bases between. Germline V gene lookup returns CDR1 SGDLS and CDR2 YYNGEE. For the CDR3, the DNA is TGTGCCAGCAGCCCCGACGGCGACTACGAGCAGTACTTC. Residues: CASSPDGDYEQYF.

This chain connects TRBV20-1 to TRBJ1-2, with D unresolved. Trimming stripped 6 bases from V and 7 bases from J, with 15 bases between. Germline assignment: CDR1 DFQATT and CDR2 SNEGSKA (reference sequence). The CDR3 is made up of 12 amino acids. The CDR3 nucleotides are TGCAGTGCGAAAAAGGGCGCCGGTGGCTACACCTTC. It specifies CSAKKGAGGYTF.

This clonotype was recorded many times. The chain couples TRBV6-5 to TRBJ2-1; tentatively, D is TRBD1 (6 bases). Trimming left V 0 bases short and J 8 bases short, with 11 bases between. CDR1 and CDR2 from the germline V gene are MNHEY and SVGAGI. The CDR3 is made up of 14 amino acids. The CDR3 loop is CASSYSAGDDEQFF. CDR3 DNA sequence: TGTGCCAGCAGTTACTCAGCAGGGGACGATGAGCAGTTCTTC.

This CDR3 is CASSLRGNQNQETQYF. In DNA, the CDR3 is TGTGCCAGCAGCTTACGAGGCAACCAGAATCAAGAGACCCAGTACTTC. J is TRBJ2-4 and V is TRBV7-2; D gene uncertain. The DNA matches TRBJ2-5 better at its end, which makes the J call doubtful. Per germline, CDR1 SGHTA and CDR2 FQGNSA. The CDR3 runs 16 residues.

The chain uses TRBV10-3 and TRBJ2-5; TRBD1 is a possible D gene (6 bases). The CDR3 is 11 amino acids. Germline V gene sequence: CDR1 ENHRY, CDR2 SYGVKD. V was clipped by 9 bases and J by 4 bases, with 9 bases between them. The CDR3 loop reads CAIGGRETQYF. For the CDR3, the DNA is TGTGCCATTGGGGGCAGAGAGACCCAGTACTTC.